This T cell receptor beta chain was recorded in a study of cytomegalovirus exposure and HLA in healthy donors. This clone has a single count. Germline V CDR1 and CDR2: SGHNT, YYREEE (reference sequence). This CDR3 has 17 amino acids. J was trimmed by 0 bases and V by 0 bases; bases with no gene match: 6. Vbeta (60) and Jbeta (13) primers were used in the PCR. The data were produced by immunoSEQ multiplex PCR, yet TCRdb's version contains in-frame clones alone and is incomplete. The sample carries 130,000 or so clones, roughly 89% recorded once. The material sequenced was PBMCs. The genes are TRBV5-4 and TRBJ2-3; 8 nucleotides agree with TRBD2. This sequence was found in a woman younger than 45 in good health and CMV-seronegative. Here the CDR3 DNA reads TGTGCCAGCAGCTTGGCGGGGCGGGAGGTGAGCACAGATACGCAGTATTTT. Protein sequence: CASSLAGREVSTDTQYF. Full variable domain (outside the CDR3, taken from reference TRBV5-4 and TRBJ2-3): ETGVTQSPTHLIKTRGQQVTLRCSSQSGHNTVSWYQQALGQGPQFIFQYYREEENGRGNFPPRFSGLQFPNYSSELNVNALELDDSALYLCASSLAGREVSTDTQYFGPGTRLTVL.